The 19 T cell receptor beta chains reported below all come from one sample, sequenced in a study of siplizumab effects on memory and regulatory T cells. TCRdb's copy holds only in-frame clones and misses some; the assay was immunoSEQ multiplex PCR. The data contain about 100,000 clones, 94% of them singletons. The sample comprised non-Treg CD4+ T cells sorted from blood. The origin of the receptors is a human donor in good health.

This rearrangement joins TRBV9 to TRBJ1-4; the D gene is possibly TRBD1 (5 bases). The CDR3 consists of 14 residues. V dropped 0 bases and J dropped 3 bases, with 6 bases sitting between them. Per the germline V gene, CDR1 is SGDLS and CDR2 is YYNGEE. DNA for the CDR3: TGTGCCAGCAGCGTAGGGGGCCCTAATGAAAAACTGTTTTTT. It is translated as CASSVGGPNEKLFF.

The V call is TRBV9, the J call TRBJ2-6, with D perhaps TRBD2 (7 bases). Trimming shortened V by 4 bases and J by 0 bases, and 17 bases separated the two germline ends. The V gene's germline CDR1 is SGDLS and CDR2 YYNGEE. The CDR3 runs 18 residues. This CDR3 reads CASSRGEGTSSGANVLTF. The CDR3 DNA reads TGTGCCAGCAGCAGGGGGGAGGGAACGAGCTCTGGGGCCAACGTCCTGACTTTC.

The chain recombines TRBV19 with TRBJ2-1; TRBD2 matches 13 bases. The CDR3 sequence is 20 residues long. Germline values: CDR1 LNHDA, CDR2 SQIVND (reference sequence). Germline trimming cut 0 bases from V and 0 bases from J; bases unmatched to any gene: 8. In nucleotides, the CDR3 is TGTGCCAGTAGTATAGAAGGGACTAGCGGGGCCATATCCTCCTACAATGAGCAGTTCTTC. Translated, it gives CASSIEGTSGAISSYNEQFF. The full variable domain, rest sourced from reference TRBV19 and TRBJ2-1, is DGGITQSPKYLFRKEGQNVTLSCEQNLNHDAMYWYRQDPGQGLRLIYYSQIVNDFQKGDIAEGYSVSREKKESFPLTVTSAQKNPTAFYLCASSIEGTSGAISSYNEQFFGPGTRLTVL.

V is TRBV6-5 and J is TRBJ2-7, with D perhaps TRBD2 (6 bases). Trimming took off 0 bases at V and 2 bases at J, with 11 bases between the two ends. This CDR3 spans 15 amino acids. Germline V CDR1 and CDR2: MNHEY, SVGAGI. The CDR3 coding sequence is TGTGCCAGCAGTTACTCGAAATGGGGGGCCTACGAGCAGTACTTC. This translates into CASSYSKWGAYEQYF.

The chain carries TRBV28 and TRBJ1-1, with a weak D call TRBD1 (5 bases). The germline gives CDR1 MDHEN, CDR2 SYDVKM. This CDR3 contains 14 residues. Trimming took 7 bases from V and 3 from J, leaving 15 bases between them. The CDR3 coding sequence is TGTGCCAGCATCCACAACGAGGGGTACACTGAAGCTTTCTTT. Translating gives CASIHNEGYTEAFF.

The V gene is TRBV27, the J gene TRBJ1-2; TRBD1 matches at 10 bases. CDR1 is MNHEY, CDR2 SMNVEV, per germline (reference sequence). The junction had 4 bases not matched to a gene; V was cut back by 4 bases and J by 8 bases. This CDR3 comprises 13 residues. The CDR3 loop is CASSSGTGDGYTF. In DNA, the CDR3 is TGTGCCAGCAGTTCCGGGACAGGGGACGGCTACACCTTC.

The CDR3 bases are TGTGCCAGCAGTTATGAGGGACGTGGTGAAAAACTGTTTTTT. Translation: CASSYEGRGEKLFF. The chain carries TRBV6-5 and TRBJ1-4; tentatively, D is TRBD1 (5 bases). V was clipped by 3 bases and J by 7 bases, with 12 bases between them. Germline values: CDR1 MNHEY, CDR2 SVGAGI. The CDR3 covers 14 residues.

The chain recombines TRBV7-3 with TRBJ2-2; 11 positions match TRBD2. J lost 6 bases, V lost 4 bases, and 10 bases had no gene match. Germline CDR1 is SGHTA and CDR2 is FQGTGA. This CDR3 has 17 amino acids. CDR3 sequence: CASSSSGTSGLAGELFF. CDR3 bases: TGTGCCAGCAGCTCGTCCGGGACTAGCGGCCTCGCCGGGGAGCTGTTTTTT.

DNA of the CDR3: TGCGCCAGCAGCTTGTTCGCTAGCGGGAGGGCTTTGGAGACCCAGTACTTC. As protein: CASSLFASGRALETQYF. The chain links TRBV5-1 to TRBJ2-5; 12 bases line up with TRBD2. Trimming cost V 1 base and J 5 bases; bases outside gene matches: 9. Germline loops: CDR1 SGHRS, CDR2 YFSETQ. The CDR3 runs to 17 residues.

The CDR3, as DNA: TGTGCCAGCAGAGTTGGCACGAGTTTTGGCACAGATACGCAGTATTTT. This gives the protein CASRVGTSFGTDTQYF. The V gene is TRBV11-2, the J gene TRBJ2-3; D is unclear. Germline loops: CDR1 SGHAT, CDR2 FQNNGV. The CDR3 extends over 16 amino acids. V gave up 6 bases and J gave up 1 base, with 17 bases separating them.

V usage is TRBV7-8 and J usage is TRBJ1-1; D not certain. The CDR3 runs 15 residues. Trimming took 1 base from V and 0 from J, leaving 9 bases between them. Germline CDR1 and CDR2: SGHVS and FQNEAQ. DNA of the CDR3: TGTGCCAGCAGCTTAGGGGTTACAATGAACACTGAAGCTTTCTTT. Translation gives CASSLGVTMNTEAFF.

The rearrangement joins TRBV2 to TRBJ1-2; D gene uncertain. Between the trimmed V and J ends, which lost 6 bases and 6 bases, there was a span of 14 bases. CDR1 SNHLY and CDR2 FYNNEI come from the germline V gene. The CDR3 loop spans 13 amino acids. This CDR3 is CASSPDRGDGYTF. As DNA, the CDR3 is TGTGCCAGCAGCCCGGACCGTGGGGATGGCTACACCTTC.

The chain uses TRBV7-9 and TRBJ1-1; 9 bases match TRBD1. Germline CDR1 reads SEHNR; CDR2 reads FQNEAQ (reference sequence). J was trimmed by 5 bases and V by 1 base; bases with no gene match: 5. The CDR3 is 15 amino acids. CDR3 sequence reads: CASSLGDRADTEAFF. DNA of the CDR3: TGTGCCAGCAGCTTAGGGGACAGGGCGGATACTGAAGCTTTCTTT.

The CDR3 sequence is CASSIGRAGGSYEQYF. The CDR3 coding sequence is TGTGCCAGTAGTATTGGACGAGCGGGAGGATCCTACGAGCAGTACTTC. The rearrangement uses TRBV19 and TRBJ2-7; 9 bases are shared with TRBD2. CDR1 is LNHDA and CDR2 is SQIVND in the germline V gene (reference sequence). V was clipped by 3 bases and J by 1 base; unmatched bases: 7. This CDR3 spans 16 amino acids.

The rearrangement links TRBV7-3 to TRBJ2-7, with 12 nucleotides matching TRBD2. The germline CDR1 and CDR2 sequences are SGHTA and FQGTGA. The CDR3 has 14 amino acids. Trimming cost V 5 bases and J 6 bases; bases outside gene matches: 5. For the CDR3, the DNA is TGTGCCAGCAGCCCGACTAGCGGGAGTGGCGAGCAGTACTTC. Translated: CASSPTSGSGEQYF.

The chain joins TRBV11-2 to TRBJ1-5, with D unresolved. This CDR3 has 15 residues. The germline V gene encodes CDR1 SGHAT and CDR2 FQNNGV. Trimming took off 5 bases at V and 0 bases at J, with 11 bases between the two ends. The CDR3 loop reads CASSPTYNSNQPQHF. The CDR3 coding sequence is TGTGCCAGCAGCCCAACCTATAATAGCAATCAGCCCCAGCATTTT.

The genes are TRBV7-2 and TRBJ2-1; no firm D call. V was pared by 1 base and J by 5 bases, with 12 bases between. The CDR3 sequence is 15 residues long. The germline V gene has CDR1 SGHTA and CDR2 FQGNSA. CDR3 nucleotide sequence: TGTGCCAGCAGCTTAGTATTACTAAATAACAATGAGCAGTTCTTC. It codes for CASSLVLLNNNEQFF.

This clone was recorded only once. This sequence joins TRBV11-1 and TRBJ2-7; D not resolved. Trimming pared 0 bases from V and 2 bases from J, leaving 8 bases between. CDR3 length equals 14 residues. CDR1 and CDR2 from the germline V gene are SGHAT and FQDESV (reference sequence). CDR3 sequence: CASSLAGLAYEQYF. The CDR3 bases are TGTGCCAGCAGCTTAGCAGGGCTGGCCTACGAGCAGTACTTC.

This chain connects TRBV27 to TRBJ2-1; D call uncertain. The germline V gene has CDR1 MNHEY and CDR2 SMNVEV (reference sequence). The CDR3 has 13 residues. The ends were cut back, 0 bases at V and 4 bases at J, with 4 bases in the middle. CDR3: CASSLSVYNEQFF. The CDR3, as DNA: TGTGCCAGCAGTTTATCCGTATACAATGAGCAGTTCTTC.